This T cell receptor (beta chain) emerged from a study of shared clonotypes between healthy human individuals. This table comes from immunoSEQ multiplex PCR, and its TCRdb copy is limited to in-frame clones, with some not included. The table lists approximately 2,300,000 clones, around 92% of them singletons. The CDR3 extends over 15 amino acids. V lost 5 bases to trimming and J lost 5 bases, with 18 bases between them. The germline V gene has CDR1 MNHNS and CDR2 SASEGT. The source material was naive CD4+ T cells from PBMCs. Noted subset: CD45RA+ positively selected. The chain links TRBV6-1 to TRBJ2-5, with a tentative D call TRBD1 (6 bases). This clonotype originated in a man between 18 and 29 years old in good health. Some clones in this sample may be carry-over from other donors' samples. The CDR3 spells CASSLHSTGQETQYF. For the CDR3, the DNA is TGTGCCAGCAGTCTACACTCGACAGGCCAGGAGACCCAGTACTTC.